The clone carrying this TCR beta chain has only a few counts. At one boundary the junction diverges from the germline segment, which might be a read error. Reverse transcription of approximately 500 ng total RNA with a constant-region primer produced TCR beta cDNA. Modified slightly, ARM-PCR produced TCR beta libraries over three nested multiplex PCR rounds. Running 9 to 10 cycles apiece, the first two PCR rounds relied on TRBV1-TRBV30 forward primers together with a C-beta reverse primer. TCRdb reprocessed the multiplex PCR reads via MiXCR and lists one record per CDR3 protein. The sample lists roughly 100,000 distinct CDR3 sequences, roughly 80% occurring once. DNA and RNA were both co-extracted from around 20-30 mg of bulk tissue that had not been sorted. The cohort consisted of patients whose primary liver carcinoma was surgically resected. These data are taken from a study of tumor-infiltrating lymphocytes in primary liver carcinoma.

From germline, CDR1 is SGHAT and CDR2 FQDESV (reference sequence). This CDR3 spans 13 amino acids. Sequencing was performed on liver tumor tissue from sampling region 3. Stated subset: tumor region T3, left-lateral pole. This TCR was recovered from a man aged 40-49 years with primary liver carcinoma and hepatitis B virus infection. V gene TRBV11-1 combines with J gene TRBJ1-6, with D unresolved. In DNA form, the CDR3 reads TGTGCCAACAGCCGAATACTGGTTTCACCCCTCCACTTT. The encoded protein is CANSRILVSPLHF.